These 22 T cell receptor beta chains came from one sample sequenced in a study of immune heterogeneity within non-small cell lung tumors. Multiplex PCR (32 V and 13 J primers) was used to amplify the TCR beta CDR3. TCRdb re-called the multiplex PCR reads through MiXCR, storing one row per CDR3 protein. The sample carries some 9,800 distinct CDR3 sequences, 17% recorded once. At 600 ng per sample, bulk tumor genomic DNA provided the template. Several biopsies were spaced far apart within each primary tumor and obtained as surgery took place. Patients underwent curative surgery for untreated, newly diagnosed non-small cell lung cancer. The specimen sequenced was lung tumor tissue. Receptor source: a man aged 40-49 years with non-small cell lung cancer.

This clonotype was observed at least ten times. The CDR3, as DNA: TGTGCCAGCAGCCCATCCCTAGCCGGGAGCTCCTACAATGAGCAGTTCTTC. Its protein is CASSPSLAGSSYNEQFF. The genes are TRBV27 and TRBJ2-1; D may be TRBD2 (6 bases). The germline CDR1 and CDR2 sequences are MNHEY and SMNVEV (reference sequence). CDR3 length: 17 amino acids. The V gene lost 6 bases and the J gene lost 0 bases, with 18 bases spanning the gap.

The chain employs TRBV2 and TRBJ1-5; 10 bases match TRBD1. Germline values: CDR1 SNHLY, CDR2 FYNNEI. The trim removed 0 bases at V and 1 base at J, leaving 6 bases unmatched. The CDR3 extends over 18 amino acids. The chain's CDR3 is CASSEALRTGGSNQPQHF. CDR3 DNA: TGTGCCAGCAGTGAAGCGCTTCGGACAGGGGGAAGCAATCAGCCCCAGCATTTT. Looking up the rest from reference TRBV2 and TRBJ1-5 gives the full variable domain: EPEVTQTPSHQVTQMGQEVILRCVPISNHLYFYWYRQILGQKVEFLVSFYNNEISEKSEIFDDQFSVERPDGSNFTLKIRSTKLEDSAMYFCASSEALRTGGSNQPQHFGDGTRLSIL.

The chain carries TRBV19 and TRBJ2-7, with 7 bases matching TRBD1. Trimming removed 5 bases from V and 7 bases from J; junction bases left unmatched: 14. Germline V gene data show CDR1 as LNHDA and CDR2 as SQIVND (reference sequence). This CDR3 is built from 15 residues. In DNA form, the CDR3 reads TGTGCCAGTAGTGCCGGGACAGCTGAATCGCGGGAGCAGTACTTC. It translates to CASSAGTAESREQYF.

This clonotype was seen repeatedly, ten times or more. This chain connects TRBV5-5 to TRBJ2-4, with D unresolved. Looked up from germline, CDR1 is SGHKS and CDR2 is YYEKEE (reference sequence). CDR3 length: 14 residues. V lost 2 bases to trimming and J lost 1 base, with 7 bases between them. Here the CDR3 reads CASSLRVAKNIQYF. In DNA form, the CDR3 reads TGTGCCAGCAGCTTACGGGTGGCCAAAAACATTCAGTACTTC.

As for this clonotype: A clone one base away is much larger, so this may be a read error. The J gene is TRBJ1-2, the V gene TRBV6-1; D may be TRBD1 (6 bases). Between the trimmed V and J ends, which lost 8 bases and 5 bases, there was a span of 9 bases. This CDR3 contains 11 residues. The germline CDR1 and CDR2 sequences are MNHNS and SASEGT. This CDR3 is CASGRGYGYTF. The CDR3 region has the DNA TGTGCCAGCGGCAGGGGTTATGGCTACACCTTC.

This clonotype appeared many times. The V call is TRBV5-1, the J call TRBJ1-3; 8 bases align to TRBD1. This CDR3 region has 14 residues. Looked up from germline, CDR1 is SGHRS and CDR2 is YFSETQ. Trimming removed 0 bases from V and 5 bases from J; junction bases left unmatched: 1. The chain's CDR3 is CASSLGDRRNTIYF. The CDR3 DNA follows: TGCGCCAGCAGCTTGGGGGACAGGAGAAACACCATATATTTT.

This clonotype has at least ten counts. The chain carries TRBV9 and TRBJ2-7, with D tentatively TRBD1 (5 bases). V dropped 0 bases and J dropped 4 bases, with 14 bases sitting between them. The CDR3 has 15 amino acids. CDR1 is SGDLS, CDR2 YYNGEE, per germline. The CDR3 is CASSVGVTDPYEQYF. The CDR3 coding sequence is TGTGCCAGCAGCGTAGGGGTGACAGACCCTTACGAGCAGTACTTC.

This clonotype is medium-sized in the sample. V and J are TRBV4-1 and TRBJ1-5; D is ambiguous. The CDR3 loop spans 15 amino acids. Per germline, CDR1 MGHRA and CDR2 YSYEKL. Trimming removed 0 bases from V and 11 bases from J, with 17 bases in between. The CDR3 sequence: CASSQDKAPSRAQHF. The CDR3 DNA follows: TGCGCCAGCAGCCAAGATAAAGCCCCATCAAGGGCCCAGCATTTT.

With respect to this clonotype: One end of the junction does not line up with germline, which may come from a read error. The genes are TRBV10-3 and TRBJ1-2, with no clear D. The CDR3 sequence is 16 residues long. Germline CDR1 ENHRY, CDR2 SYGVKD. CDR3 DNA: TGTACCATCAGTGAGTCTCCGGGGAGGGCAGTCTATGGCTACACCTTC. Encoded protein: CTISESPGRAVYGYTF.

This clonotype is medium-sized (0.01 to 0.1%) in the sample. This sequence joins TRBV11-2 and TRBJ2-7; D may be TRBD2 (6 bases). Germline CDR1 is SGHAT and CDR2 is FQNNGV. V was cut by 4 bases and J by 0 bases, with 10 bases left in between. This CDR3 spans 14 amino acids. In nucleotides, the CDR3 is TGTGCCAGCAGCTGGGACTCTTACTCCTACGAGCAGTACTTC. As protein: CASSWDSYSYEQYF.

Relative to its sample, this clonotype is medium-sized. The chain carries TRBV19 and TRBJ2-1; unclear D gene. Germline CDR1 and CDR2: LNHDA and SQIVND (reference sequence). This CDR3 comprises 13 residues. The V gene lost 4 bases and the J gene lost 4 bases, with 8 bases spanning the gap. Written as DNA, the CDR3 is TGTGCCAGTAGTAAGACTCCTTACAATGAGCAGTTCTTC. Its protein product is CASSKTPYNEQFF.

The sample holds a few counts of this clonotype. With a much larger clone just one base away, this may be a read error. The CDR3 region has the DNA TGTGCCAGCAGGAGGGACGACGAAGCTCTCTTT. Protein sequence: CASRRDDEALF. V and J are TRBV2 and TRBJ1-1; possibly TRBD1 for D (5 bases). This CDR3 comprises 11 residues. The germline V gene has CDR1 SNHLY and CDR2 FYNNEI.

In this sample, this clonotype turned up many times. The chain links TRBV15 to TRBJ2-1; D may be TRBD2 (6 bases). CDR3 length equals 14 residues. Germline-derived CDR1 and CDR2 are LNHNV and YYDKDF (reference sequence). Trimming removed 1 base from V and 9 bases from J, with 13 bases in between. CDR3 bases: TGTGCCACCAGCAGAGTACTAGCCATGAGTGAGCAGTTCTTC. Its protein is CATSRVLAMSEQFF.

This rearrangement joins TRBV4-2 to TRBJ1-6, with D maybe TRBD1 (6 bases). The CDR3 totals 14 residues. Germline CDR1 reads LGHNA; CDR2 reads YNFKEQ. V dropped 5 bases and J dropped 8 bases, with 13 bases sitting between them. CDR3 protein: CASSLGRGDSPLHF. CDR3 nucleotide sequence: TGTGCCAGCAGCTTGGGAAGGGGGGATTCACCCCTCCACTTT.

By its share, this clonotype is medium-sized (0.01 to 0.1%). The chain couples TRBV2 to TRBJ2-7; D call uncertain. Germline CDR1 is SNHLY and CDR2 is FYNNEI. There are 16 residues in the CDR3. V dropped 6 bases and J dropped 0 bases, with 18 bases sitting between them. CDR3 protein: CASSSDGTQISYEQYF. The CDR3 DNA is TGTGCCAGCAGCTCGGACGGAACCCAAATCTCCTACGAGCAGTACTTC.

This clonotype was seen repeatedly, ten times or more. The chain links TRBV19 to TRBJ2-1, with 13 bases matching TRBD2. Germline values: CDR1 LNHDA, CDR2 SQIVND (reference sequence). Unmatched junction bases numbered 8, after V lost 7 bases and J lost 5 bases. CDR3 length equals 16 residues. CDR3 nucleotides: TGTGCCAGTAAAACTAGCGGGAGGGCCGCCGACAATGAGCAGTTCTTC. As protein: CASKTSGRAADNEQFF. The full variable domain, its missing parts supplied by reference TRBV19 and TRBJ2-1, is DGGITQSPKYLFRKEGQNVTLSCEQNLNHDAMYWYRQDPGQGLRLIYYSQIVNDFQKGDIAEGYSVSREKKESFPLTVTSAQKNPTAFYLCASKTSGRAADNEQFFGPGTRLTVL.

This clonotype is judged medium-sized. The V gene is TRBV19, the J gene TRBJ2-1; TRBD2 matches at 10 bases. The ends lost 7 bases at V and 4 bases at J; junction bases unmatched: 7. The CDR3 is 15 residues long. Germline V gives CDR1 LNHDA, CDR2 SQIVND (reference sequence). Here the CDR3 reads CASMRGTSAYNEQFF. CDR3 DNA sequence: TGTGCCAGTATGAGGGGGACTAGCGCATACAATGAGCAGTTCTTC. The variable domain in full, with the rest retrieved from reference TRBV19 and TRBJ2-1, is DGGITQSPKYLFRKEGQNVTLSCEQNLNHDAMYWYRQDPGQGLRLIYYSQIVNDFQKGDIAEGYSVSREKKESFPLTVTSAQKNPTAFYLCASMRGTSAYNEQFFGPGTRLTVL.

This clonotype was seen at least ten times. V is TRBV20-1 and J is TRBJ2-1; D is perhaps TRBD2 (5 bases). Trimming shortened V by 6 bases and J by 8 bases, and 8 bases separated the two germline ends. Germline CDR1 is DFQATT and CDR2 is SNEGSKA (reference sequence). This CDR3 spans 10 amino acids. CDR3 loop: CSARTYEQFF. The CDR3 DNA follows: TGCAGTGCCCGGACTTATGAGCAGTTCTTC.

This clonotype was counted only a few times. The V gene is TRBV20-1, the J gene TRBJ2-5; 7 nucleotides match TRBD2. After removal of 7 bases from V and 1 base from J, the junction contained 3 bases not matched to a gene. CDR1 is DFQATT and CDR2 is SNEGSKA in the germline V gene (reference sequence). The CDR3 is 12 amino acids. The CDR3 sequence: CSDSGSQETQYF. In DNA form, the CDR3 reads TGCAGTGATAGCGGGTCCCAAGAGACCCAGTACTTC.

This clonotype turned up a few times. A much larger clone differs from this one at a single base, so this may be a read error. The rearrangement uses TRBV28 and TRBJ1-2; tentative D call: TRBD1 (5 bases). V was clipped by 1 base and J by 3 bases, with 12 bases between them. The germline V gene has CDR1 MDHEN and CDR2 SYDVKM. This CDR3 is built from 15 residues. The CDR3 loop is CASSLSKQGDYGYTF. In DNA, the CDR3 is TGTGCCAGCAGTTTATCTAAGCAGGGCGACTATGGCTACACCTTC.

This clonotype was picked up many times. The V call is TRBV12-3 or TRBV12-4, the J call TRBJ2-2; 8 positions agree with TRBD1. J lost 4 bases, V lost 6 bases, and 7 bases had no gene match. This CDR3 is 15 amino acids long. In DNA form, the CDR3 reads TGTGCCAGCAGCCCAGGACAGGGAAGCACCGGGGAGCTGTTTTTT. This gives the protein CASSPGQGSTGELFF.

This clonotype is medium-sized (0.01 to 0.1%) in the sample. This rearrangement joins TRBV20-1 to TRBJ2-2; 8 bases fit TRBD1. The CDR3 extends over 17 amino acids. V was clipped by 0 bases and J by 6 bases; unmatched bases: 12. From germline, CDR1 is DFQATT and CDR2 SNEGSKA (reference sequence). The CDR3 sequence is CSARDYVRGQWAGELFF. The DNA for the CDR3 is TGCAGTGCTAGAGATTATGTCAGGGGGCAATGGGCCGGGGAGCTGTTTTTT.